The source of this T cell receptor beta chain is a study of lung T cells in sarcoidosis with Löfgren's syndrome. TCRdb passed the reads through MiXCR, listing each CDR3 protein once. In the table there are approximately 260 distinct CDR3 sequences, 20% to 30% of which are singletons. Trimming cost V 2 bases and J 4 bases, with 9 bases left between them. Germline CDR1 reads GTSNPN; CDR2 reads SVGIG (reference sequence). This CDR3 region has 13 residues. In its sample, this clonotype is medium-sized (0.01 to 0.1%). The TCR comes from a human donor with sarcoidosis (Löfgren's syndrome or another form), or a control subject (not recorded which). The sample was CD4+ T cells from bronchoalveolar lavage. This sequence joins TRBV30 and TRBJ1-5; D remains unclear. DNA of the CDR3: TGTGCCTGGAGTAAGCAGGAGAATCAGCCCCAGCATTTT. It yields the protein CAWSKQENQPQHF.